The present entry profiles one T cell receptor (beta chain) with its context. These data belong to a study of blood T cell repertoires in COVID-19. Across the study: Samples representing acute and convalescent COVID-19 were sourced from the United States, Italy and Spain. PBMCs, B-cell-depleted T cells, or T cells provided the cDNA or gDNA that made up the material.

V was shortened by 5 bases and J by 5 bases, with 6 bases between the two germline ends. The CDR3 is 10 residues long. Germline values: CDR1 GTSNPN, CDR2 SVGIG (reference sequence). Under the authors' procedure: Amplified reference gene primers provided the basis for estimating nucleated cell counts. The assay was immunoSEQ multiplex PCR, and TCRdb's table has in-frame clones only and misses some. The V and J calls and the clone size are those of that table, but D and trimming were determined from the DNA. The sample has 250,000 to 350,000 clones, around four fifths seen once; the top ten hold about 1.2%.

V gene TRBV30 combines with J gene TRBJ1-1; no clear D. The sample consisted of peripheral blood. The sequence came from a woman aged 45 to 65 with acute or convalescent COVID-19. The CDR3 sequence is CAWGRTEAFF. In DNA form, the CDR3 reads TGTGCCTGGGGGAGGACTGAAGCTTTCTTT. The variable domain in full, with the rest retrieved from reference TRBV30 and TRBJ1-1, is SQTIHQWPATLVQPVGSPLSLECTVEGTSNPNLYWYRQAAGRGLQLLFYSVGIGQISSEVPQNLSASRPQDRQFILSSKKLLLSDSGFYLCAWGRTEAFFGQGTRLTVV.